This T cell receptor (beta chain) was documented in a study of T cells in Graves' hyperthyroidism and ophthalmopathy. This clonotype was seen only a few times. Template material for amplifying TCR beta CDR3 regions consisted of RNA transcripts. Researchers ran a first-round RT-PCR on the TCR CDR3 using the HTBI primer set. TCRdb fed the multiplex PCR reads into MiXCR, producing one record per CDR3 protein. The sample shows some 560,000 distinct CDR3 sequences, 15% to 17% of them seen only once. Germline assignment: CDR1 SGHTA and CDR2 FQGNSA. There are 15 residues in the CDR3. Trimming at V came to 1 base and at J to 8 bases, leaving 6 bases not matched to a gene. Graves' hyperthyroidism without ophthalmopathy progression within 18 months was termed stable. The patients, who ranged from 18 to 65 in age, presented with newly diagnosed hyperthyroidism lasting under 2 months. Isolation of PBMCs was performed on around 9.7 ml fresh peripheral blood.

The chain uses TRBV7-2 and TRBJ2-1, with 9 bases that match TRBD2. The TCR comes from a woman in her twenties or thirties with Graves' hyperthyroidism. What was sequenced was blood. DNA of the CDR3: TGTGCCAGCAGCTTAGTAGGGACTAGCAGCGATGAGCAGTTCTTC. As protein: CASSLVGTSSDEQFF.